This T cell receptor (beta chain) was recovered during a study of cytomegalovirus exposure and HLA in healthy donors. Findings and limits, study-wide: Researchers left out some V segments, among them TRBV6-2 and TRBV6-3, as indistinguishable. The Asian-associated ancestry cluster reportedly had fewer N-insertions than the approximately 670-donor mean in a later analysis. It was only CMV serostatus that was available as immune exposure information.

Note on this clone: Its target is not known.

V was pared by 8 bases and J by 0 bases, with 11 bases between. The CDR3 has 14 amino acids. Germline assignment: CDR1 SGHAT and CDR2 FQDESV (reference sequence). The PCR used 60 Vbeta and 13 Jbeta primers. Generated by immunoSEQ multiplex PCR, the TCRdb table keeps only in-frame clones and is missing some. The sample consists of fewer than 55,000 clones, 72% of them appearing once. Sequenced sample: PBMCs. The chain joins TRBV11-1 to TRBJ2-1, with D possibly matching TRBD2 (5 bases). The receptor was isolated from a woman in her fifties or sixties in good health and CMV-seropositive. The CDR3 sequence is CASQRRSSYNEQFF. CDR3 bases: TGTGCCAGCCAGCGGCGGAGCTCCTACAATGAGCAGTTCTTC.